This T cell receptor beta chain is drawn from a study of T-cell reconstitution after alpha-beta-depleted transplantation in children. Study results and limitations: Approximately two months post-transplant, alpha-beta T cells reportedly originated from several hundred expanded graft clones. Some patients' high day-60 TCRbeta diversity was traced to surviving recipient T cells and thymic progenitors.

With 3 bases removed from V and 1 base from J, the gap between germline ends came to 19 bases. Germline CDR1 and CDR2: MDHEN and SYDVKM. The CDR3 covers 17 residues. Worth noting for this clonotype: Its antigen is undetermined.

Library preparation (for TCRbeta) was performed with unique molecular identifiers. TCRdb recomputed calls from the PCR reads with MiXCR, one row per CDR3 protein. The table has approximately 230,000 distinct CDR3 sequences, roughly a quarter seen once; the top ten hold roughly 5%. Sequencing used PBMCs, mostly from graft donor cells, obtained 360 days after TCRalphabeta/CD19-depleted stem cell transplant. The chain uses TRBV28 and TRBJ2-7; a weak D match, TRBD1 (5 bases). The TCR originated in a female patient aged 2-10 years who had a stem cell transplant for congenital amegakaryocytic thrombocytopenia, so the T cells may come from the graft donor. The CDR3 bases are TGTGCCAGCAGTTTTGGCAGGGCACTAATTCCTTCCTACGAGCAGTACTTC. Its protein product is CASSFGRALIPSYEQYF.